Here is one T cell receptor beta chain with its context. Per the original data handling: Amplified reference gene primers provided the basis for estimating nucleated cell counts. Clones were read by immunoSEQ multiplex PCR, and TCRdb kept only the in-frame ones, dropping some. That table furnishes V, J and clone size, whereas the DNA furnished D and trimming. The repertoire holds some 68,000 clones, with 89% as singletons. The data belong to a study of blood T cell repertoires in COVID-19. Overall study: COVID-19 samples, acute and convalescent, were from the United States, Italy and Spain. T cells, B-cell-depleted T cells, or PBMCs supplied cDNA or gDNA.

In germline, CDR1 is SNHLY, CDR2 FYNNEI. Deletions cut 7 bases from V and 9 bases from J, with 10 bases between. The CDR3 has 11 residues. This sequence joins TRBV2 and TRBJ2-4; a possible D gene is TRBD2 (5 bases). The clonotype comes from a man aged 50 or older with active COVID-19. The specimen was peripheral blood. The CDR3 coding sequence is TGTGCCAGCAATACGGGGAGCATTCAGTACTTC. Its protein product is CASNTGSIQYF.